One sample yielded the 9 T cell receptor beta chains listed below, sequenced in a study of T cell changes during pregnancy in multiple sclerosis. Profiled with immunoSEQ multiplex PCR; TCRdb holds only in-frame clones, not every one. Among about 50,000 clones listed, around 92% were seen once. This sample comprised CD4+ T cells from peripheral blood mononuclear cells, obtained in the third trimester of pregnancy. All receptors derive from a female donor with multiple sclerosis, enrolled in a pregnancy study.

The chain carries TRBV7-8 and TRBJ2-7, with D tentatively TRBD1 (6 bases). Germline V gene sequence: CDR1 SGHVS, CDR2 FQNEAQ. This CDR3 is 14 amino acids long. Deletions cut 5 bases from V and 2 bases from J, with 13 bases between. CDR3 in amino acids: CASSRRQATYEQYF. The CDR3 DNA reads TGTGCCAGCAGCCGAAGACAGGCCACCTACGAGCAGTACTTC.

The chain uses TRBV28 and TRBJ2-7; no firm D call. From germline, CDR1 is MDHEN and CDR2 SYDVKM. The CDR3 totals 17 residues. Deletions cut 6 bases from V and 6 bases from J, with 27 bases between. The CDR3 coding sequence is TGTGCCAGCAGCTGGCGGTTGGGTCGCGTCCGCCTTCTCGAGCAGTACTTC. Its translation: CASSWRLGRVRLLEQYF.

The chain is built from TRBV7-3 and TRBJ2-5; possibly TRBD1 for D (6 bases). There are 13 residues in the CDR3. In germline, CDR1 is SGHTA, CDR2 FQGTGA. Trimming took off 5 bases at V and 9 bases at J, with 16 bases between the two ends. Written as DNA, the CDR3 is TGTGCCAGCAGCCGGGACGAGGGGGTCGCCCAGTACTTC. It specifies CASSRDEGVAQYF.

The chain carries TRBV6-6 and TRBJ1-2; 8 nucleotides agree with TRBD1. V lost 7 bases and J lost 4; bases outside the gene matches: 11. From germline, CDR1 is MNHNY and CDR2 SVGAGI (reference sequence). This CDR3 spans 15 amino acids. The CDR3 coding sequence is TGTGCCAGCACAGAACTCTCGGACAGGGTCTATGGCTACACCTTC. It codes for CASTELSDRVYGYTF.

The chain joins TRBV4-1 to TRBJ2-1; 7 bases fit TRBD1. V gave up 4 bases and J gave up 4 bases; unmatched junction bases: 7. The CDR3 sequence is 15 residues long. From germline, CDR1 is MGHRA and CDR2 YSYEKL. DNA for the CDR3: TGCGCCAGCAGCCCCGCCGGGACAGTTTACAATGAGCAGTTCTTC. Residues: CASSPAGTVYNEQFF.

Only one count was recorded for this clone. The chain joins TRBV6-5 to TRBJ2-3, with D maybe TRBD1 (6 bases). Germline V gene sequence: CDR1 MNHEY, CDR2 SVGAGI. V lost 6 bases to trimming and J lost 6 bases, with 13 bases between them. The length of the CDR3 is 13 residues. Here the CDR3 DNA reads TGTGCCAGCAGGCCCAGGGGCCCCGATACGCAGTATTTT. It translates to CASRPRGPDTQYF.

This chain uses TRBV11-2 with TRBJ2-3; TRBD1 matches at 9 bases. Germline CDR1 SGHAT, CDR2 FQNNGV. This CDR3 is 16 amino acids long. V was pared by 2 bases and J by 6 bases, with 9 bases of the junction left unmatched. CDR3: CASSLSGQGSLDTQYF. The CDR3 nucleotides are TGTGCCAGCAGCTTATCAGGACAGGGGAGTTTGGATACGCAGTATTTT.

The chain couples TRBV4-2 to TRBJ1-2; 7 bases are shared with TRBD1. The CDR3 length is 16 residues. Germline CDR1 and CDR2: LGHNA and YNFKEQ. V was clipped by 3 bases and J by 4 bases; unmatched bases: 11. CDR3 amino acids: CASSQWGQGGPYGYTF. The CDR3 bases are TGTGCCAGCAGCCAGTGGGGCCAGGGGGGCCCCTATGGCTACACCTTC.

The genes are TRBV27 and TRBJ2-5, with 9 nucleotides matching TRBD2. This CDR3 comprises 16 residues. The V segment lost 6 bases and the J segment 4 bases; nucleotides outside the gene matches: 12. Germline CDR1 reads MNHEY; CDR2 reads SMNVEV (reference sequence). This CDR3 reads CASRRFGLALSETQYF. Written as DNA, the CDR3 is TGTGCCAGCAGACGCTTCGGACTAGCGCTTTCAGAGACCCAGTACTTC.